Listed below are T cell receptor beta chains from one sample, sequenced in a study of blood T cell repertoires in COVID-19. The protocol was immunoSEQ multiplex PCR, while the TCRdb copy is restricted to in-frame clones and leaves out a portion. The repertoire has about 300,000 clones, nearly 90% of them found once; the top ten carry 1.5% to 2%. Sample: peripheral blood. All receptors come from a woman under 40 with COVID-19, enrolled during active disease. CDR3s include the opening cysteine and the closing phenylalanine or tryptophan. D genes are given only for firm matches. A row's size may be missing; if present it is once, few, many or a size class.

D gene	V gene	clone size	J gene	CDR3 protein	CDR3 DNA
NA	TRBV6-5	few	TRBJ1-6	CASRNHAGNSPLHF	TGTGCCAGCAGGAACCATGCAGGGAATTCACCCCTCCACTTT
NA	TRBV19	NA	TRBJ1-1	CASSIATNTEAFF	TGTGCCAGTAGTATAGCGACTAACACTGAAGCTTTCTTT
NA	TRBV5-1	NA	TRBJ1-2	CASSFETVYGYTF	TGCGCCAGCAGTTTTGAGACAGTCTATGGCTACACCTTC
NA	TRBV16	NA	TRBJ1-4	CASSQSGRKKLFF	TGTGCCAGCAGCCAGTCGGGGAGAAAAAAACTGTTTTTT
NA	TRBV30	NA	TRBJ1-2	CAWTQGTRGYTF	TGTGCCTGGACCCAGGGGACGAGGGGCTACACCTTC
TRBD2	TRBV19	NA	TRBJ2-3	CASSPLGGFTDTQYF	TGTGCCAGTAGTCCACTCGGGGGGTTCACAGATACGCAGTATTTT
TRBD2	TRBV4-1	NA	TRBJ2-2	CASSSGTSGGTGELFF	TGCGCCAGCAGCTCAGGGACTAGCGGGGGGACCGGGGAGCTGTTTTTT
TRBD1	TRBV5-8	NA	TRBJ2-2	CASSTGQGVRTGELFF	TGTGCCAGCAGCACGGGACAGGGGGTCAGGACCGGGGAGCTGTTTTTT
NA	TRBV3-1/TRBV3-2	NA	TRBJ1-3	CASSQASPGNTIYF	TGTGCCAGCAGCCAAGCCTCCCCTGGAAACACCATATATTTT
NA	TRBV7-8	NA	TRBJ1-2	CASSPPGYGYTF	TGTGCCAGCAGCCCCCCAGGCTATGGCTACACCTTC
NA	TRBV5-4	NA	TRBJ2-6	CASSLSGANVLTF	TGTGCCAGCAGCCTATCTGGGGCCAACGTCCTGACTTTC
TRBD1	TRBV11-1	NA	TRBJ1-4	CASSRDRVEKLFF	TGTGCCAGCAGTCGGGACAGGGTCGAAAAACTGTTTTTT
NA	TRBV5-6	NA	TRBJ2-2	CASSKSTGELFF	TGTGCCAGCAGCAAATCAACCGGGGAGCTGTTTTTT
NA	TRBV19	NA	TRBJ2-3	CASSVQITDTQYF	TGTGCCAGTAGTGTACAGATCACAGATACGCAGTATTTT
NA	TRBV4-3	NA	TRBJ2-2	CASSQEHRGYTGELFF	TGCGCCAGCAGCCAAGAGCATAGGGGGTACACCGGGGAGCTGTTTTTT
TRBD1	TRBV5-4	NA	TRBJ1-3	CASSVGSGTGEDTIYF	TGTGCCAGCAGCGTGGGTTCCGGGACAGGGGAGGACACCATATATTTT
TRBD1	TRBV7-9	NA	TRBJ2-2	CASSSRTGRVLGGTGELFF	TGTGCCAGCAGCAGCCGGACAGGCCGTGTGTTGGGTGGGACCGGGGAGCTGTTTTTT
TRBD2	TRBV6-2/TRBV6-3	NA	TRBJ2-1	CASSDPAGGSDEQFF	TGTGCCAGCAGTGACCCAGCGGGGGGCTCCGATGAGCAGTTCTTC
TRBD1	TRBV11-3	NA	TRBJ1-2	CASSSTGTGGDGYTF	TGTGCCAGCAGCTCAACCGGGACAGGCGGGGATGGCTACACCTTC
NA	TRBV4-2	once	TRBJ2-1	CASSQDTTGKYNEQFF	TGTGCCAGCAGCCAAGATACAACAGGGAAGTACAATGAGCAGTTCTTC